The present T cell receptor (beta chain) was sequenced within a study of a mutant IDH1 vaccine in newly diagnosed glioma. Across the study: Investigators started vaccination 4-6 weeks after radiotherapy alone, or with temozolomide cycles.

Time point described: week 23, last vaccination. Doses of 300 ug of mutant IDH1 20-mer peptide were given with topical imiquimod. This clone was seen more than once but under ten times. Its target is not known. Germline V lookup: CDR1 MGHDK, CDR2 SYGVNS. The CDR3 totals 13 residues. V lost 5 bases to trimming and J lost 10 bases, with 15 bases between them. Generated by immunoSEQ multiplex PCR, the TCRdb table keeps only in-frame clones and is missing some. Among roughly 38,000 clones listed, under 80% were seen once. This chain links TRBV25-1 with TRBJ2-1; D might be TRBD1 or TRBD2, each matching 5 bases. The receptor's source is a man in his fifties or sixties with glioma. The material sequenced was PBMCs, taken from a glioma patient whose treatment included an IDH1 peptide vaccine. CDR3 sequence: CASSSYGAGEQFF. CDR3 DNA sequence: TGTGCCAGCAGTTCTTACGGGGCAGGCGAGCAGTTCTTC.